This TCR beta chain was profiled in a study of cytomegalovirus exposure and HLA in healthy donors. This clone has only a few counts. Repertoires were generated with immunoSEQ multiplex PCR, while TCRdb's copy carries only in-frame clones and drops some. The table includes over 100,000 clones, 85% to 90% detected once. The donors were part of the validation cohort of 120 or so subjects. That cohort was separate from the first cohort, which comprised under 700 subjects. V was shortened by 4 bases and J by 3 bases, with 9 bases between the two germline ends. CDR1 and CDR2 from the germline V gene are SQVTM and ANQGSEA. The CDR3 has 12 residues.

The TCR sequence derives from a woman aged 18-30 years in good health and CMV-seronegative. Sequenced input: PBMCs. V usage is TRBV29-1 and J usage is TRBJ1-2; D gene ambiguous. CDR3 loop: CSVGHSYYGYTF. DNA of the CDR3: TGCAGCGTTGGTCACAGCTACTATGGCTACACCTTC.